This T cell receptor beta chain was captured in a study of blood T cells in healthy people across ages. Study conclusions and caveats: Without sorted subsets, naive and antigen-experienced compartments could not be conclusively compared.

The germline gives CDR1 SGHRS, CDR2 YFSETQ. The CDR3 covers 14 residues. V was pared by 3 bases and J by 2 bases, with 4 bases of the junction left unmatched. A second PCR of 7 to 11 cycles used a sample-barcoded 5' primer and a J-beta primer mix. MiXCR was run by TCRdb on the 5' RACE reads, yielding one entry per CDR3 protein. The sample records some 1.5 million distinct CDR3 sequences, roughly 30% being singletons. This clonotype was picked up a small number of times. Its antigen is undetermined. The sequence was obtained from a woman aged 30 to 39 in good health. Sequencing used blood. This chain connects TRBV5-1 to TRBJ2-5; 7 nucleotides match TRBD2. The chain's CDR3 is CASSWEGRQETQYF. As DNA, the CDR3 is TGCGCCAGCAGCTGGGAGGGGAGGCAAGAGACCCAGTACTTC.